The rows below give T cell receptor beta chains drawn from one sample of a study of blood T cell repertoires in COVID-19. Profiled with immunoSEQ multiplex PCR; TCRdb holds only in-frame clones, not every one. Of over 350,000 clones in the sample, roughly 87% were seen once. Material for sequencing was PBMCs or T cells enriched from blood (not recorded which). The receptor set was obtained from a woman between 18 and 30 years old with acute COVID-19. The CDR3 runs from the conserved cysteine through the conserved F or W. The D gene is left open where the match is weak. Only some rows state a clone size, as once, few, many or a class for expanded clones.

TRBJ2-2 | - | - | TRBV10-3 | CAITSSANTGELFF | TGTGCCATCACGTCGTCAGCGAACACCGGGGAGCTGTTTTTT
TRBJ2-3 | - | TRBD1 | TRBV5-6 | CASSLGQGPDTQYF | TGTGCCAGCAGCTTGGGACAGGGACCAGATACGCAGTATTTT
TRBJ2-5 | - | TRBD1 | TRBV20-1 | CSASFRQGAEGETQYF | TGCAGTGCTAGTTTTCGACAGGGGGCTGAGGGAGAGACCCAGTACTTC
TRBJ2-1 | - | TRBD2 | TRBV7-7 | CASSLRLAAPEQFF | TGTGCCAGCAGCTTACGACTAGCGGCACCTGAGCAGTTCTTC
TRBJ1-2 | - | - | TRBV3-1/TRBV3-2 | CASSQGTRTYGYTF | TGTGCCAGCAGCCAAGGGACAAGGACGTATGGCTACACCTTC
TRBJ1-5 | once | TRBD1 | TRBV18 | CASSSDRDQPQHF | TGTGCCAGCTCGTCAGACAGGGATCAGCCCCAGCATTTT
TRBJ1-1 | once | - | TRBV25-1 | CASSEFRGMNTEAFF | TGTGCCAGCAGTGAATTTCGGGGAATGAACACTGAAGCTTTCTTT
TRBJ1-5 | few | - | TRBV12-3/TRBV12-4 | CASSWGDQPQHF | TGTGCCAGCAGTTGGGGGGACCAGCCCCAGCATTTT
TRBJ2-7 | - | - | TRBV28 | CASSSQGGSSYEQYF | TGTGCCAGCAGTTCCCAGGGGGGTAGCTCCTACGAGCAGTACTTC
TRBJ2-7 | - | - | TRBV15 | CATSRDRLYEQYF | TGTGCCACCAGCAGAGATAGACTCTACGAGCAGTACTTC
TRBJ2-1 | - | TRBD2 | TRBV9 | CASSAGLAGGDPNEQFF | TGTGCCAGCAGCGCGGGACTAGCGGGGGGGGACCCAAATGAGCAGTTCTTC
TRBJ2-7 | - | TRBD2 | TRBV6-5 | CASSQTGLGEDEQYF | TGTGCCAGCAGTCAAACGGGACTAGGGGAGGACGAGCAGTACTTC
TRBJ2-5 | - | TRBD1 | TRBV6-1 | CASSEGQGRRETQYF | TGTGCCAGCAGTGAAGGACAGGGGAGGCGGGAGACCCAGTACTTC
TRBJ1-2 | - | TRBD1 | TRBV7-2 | CASSLGQGRNYGYTF | TGTGCCAGCAGCTTGGGACAGGGGCGCAACTATGGCTACACCTTC
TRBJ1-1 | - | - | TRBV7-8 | CASSLAKPYGTEAFF | TGTGCCAGCAGCTTAGCCAAGCCATATGGCACTGAAGCTTTCTTT
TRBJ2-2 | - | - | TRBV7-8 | CAISPTEVGELFF | TGTGCCATCTCCCCGACAGAGGTCGGGGAGCTGTTTTTT
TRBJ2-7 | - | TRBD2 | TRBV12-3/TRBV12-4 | CASSTGLAYEQYF | TGTGCCAGCAGTACCGGACTAGCTTACGAGCAGTACTTC
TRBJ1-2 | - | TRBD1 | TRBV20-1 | CSASGDRDGYTF | TGCAGTGCTAGTGGGGACAGGGACGGCTACACCTTC
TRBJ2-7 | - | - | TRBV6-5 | CASSHGQTYEQYF | TGTGCCAGCAGTCACGGACAGACCTACGAGCAGTACTTC
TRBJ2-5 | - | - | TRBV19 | CASSMWGRQETQYF | TGTGCCAGTAGTATGTGGGGGAGGCAAGAGACCCAGTACTTC
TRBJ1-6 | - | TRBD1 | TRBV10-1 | CASSDYVRTGGWNSPLHF | TGCGCCAGCAGTGACTACGTACGGACAGGGGGCTGGAATTCACCCCTCCACTTT
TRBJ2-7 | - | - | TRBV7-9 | CASSSEVAVESYEQYF | TGTGCCAGCAGCTCGGAAGTAGCGGTGGAATCCTACGAGCAGTACTTC
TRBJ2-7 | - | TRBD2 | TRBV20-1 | CSASTASGRLRYEQYF | TGCAGTGCTAGTACGGCTAGCGGGAGACTACGGTACGAGCAGTACTTC
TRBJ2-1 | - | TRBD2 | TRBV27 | CASSSLAGGTNEQFF | TGTGCCAGCAGTTCTCTAGCGGGAGGGACCAATGAGCAGTTCTTC
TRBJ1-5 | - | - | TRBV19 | CASRDEGWGNQPQHF | TGTGCCAGTAGAGATGAGGGTTGGGGCAATCAGCCCCAGCATTTT
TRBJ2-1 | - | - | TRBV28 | CASSFKADYNEQFF | TGTGCCAGCAGTTTCAAGGCGGACTACAATGAGCAGTTCTTC
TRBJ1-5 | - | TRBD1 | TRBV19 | CASSLSGTDSNQPQHF | TGTGCCAGTAGTCTGTCGGGGACAGATAGCAATCAGCCCCAGCATTTT
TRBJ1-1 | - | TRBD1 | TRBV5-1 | CASSQGASAEAFF | TGCGCCAGCAGCCAGGGGGCGAGCGCTGAAGCTTTCTTT
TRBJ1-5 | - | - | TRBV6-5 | CASSYLSGANQPQHF | TGTGCCAGCAGTTATCTTTCAGGGGCCAATCAGCCCCAGCATTTT
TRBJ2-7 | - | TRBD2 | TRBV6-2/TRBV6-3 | CASSYPTRSGSRGYEQYF | TGTGCCAGCAGTTATCCGACCCGTAGCGGGAGTCGAGGGTACGAGCAGTACTTC
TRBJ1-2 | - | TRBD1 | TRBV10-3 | CATRQGADYGYTF | TGTGCCACCCGACAGGGGGCGGACTATGGCTACACCTTC
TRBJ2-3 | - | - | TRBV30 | CAWSVPGLRTDTQYF | TGTGCCTGGAGTGTTCCGGGACTGCGCACAGATACGCAGTATTTT
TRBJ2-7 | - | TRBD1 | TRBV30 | CAWRGQGSYEQYF | TGTGCCTGGAGGGGACAGGGGAGTTACGAGCAGTACTTC
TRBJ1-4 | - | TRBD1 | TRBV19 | CASSTGGATNEKLFF | TGTGCCAGCTCGACAGGGGGCGCAACTAATGAAAAACTGTTTTTT
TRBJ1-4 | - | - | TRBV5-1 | CASRVYGTGGGNEKLFF | TGCGCCAGCAGAGTCTACGGAACAGGCGGTGGTAATGAAAAACTGTTTTTT
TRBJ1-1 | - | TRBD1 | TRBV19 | CASTEGGDREGNTEAFF | TGTGCCAGTACCGAAGGAGGGGACAGGGAAGGGAACACTGAAGCTTTCTTT
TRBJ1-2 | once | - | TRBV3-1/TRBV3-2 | CASSQTPSGTDYGYTF | TGTGCCAGCAGCCAAACTCCCTCGGGTACGGACTATGGCTACACCTTC
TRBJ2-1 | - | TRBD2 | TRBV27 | CASRSGTSGSSYNEQFF | TGTGCCAGCAGGTCCGGGACTAGCGGGAGCTCCTACAATGAGCAGTTCTTC
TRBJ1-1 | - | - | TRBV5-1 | CASSLQGFAEAFF | TGCGCCAGCAGCTTACAGGGCTTTGCTGAAGCTTTCTTT
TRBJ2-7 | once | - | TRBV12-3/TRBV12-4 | CASRQGYEQYF | TGTGCCAGCAGACAGGGCTACGAGCAGTACTTC
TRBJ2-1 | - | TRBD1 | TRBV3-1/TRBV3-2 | CASSQEGRDRRLDEQFF | TGTGCCAGCAGCCAAGAGGGTAGGGACAGACGTTTGGATGAGCAGTTCTTC
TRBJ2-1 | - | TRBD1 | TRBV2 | CASSLRTGVPYNEQFF | TGTGCCAGCAGTTTGCGGACAGGGGTCCCATACAATGAGCAGTTCTTC
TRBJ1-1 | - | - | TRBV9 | CASSFSPSPGMNTEAFF | TGTGCCAGCAGCTTTAGTCCGTCCCCGGGGATGAACACTGAAGCTTTCTTT
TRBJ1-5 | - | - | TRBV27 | CASSLRAGVNQPQHF | TGTGCCAGCAGTTTGAGGGCAGGGGTCAATCAGCCCCAGCATTTT
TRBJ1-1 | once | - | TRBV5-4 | CASSLGATLNTEAFF | TGTGCCAGCAGCTTGGGGGCCACGTTGAACACTGAAGCTTTCTTT
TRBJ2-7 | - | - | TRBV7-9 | CASSFGGHYEQYF | TGTGCCAGCAGCTTTGGGGGCCACTACGAGCAGTACTTC
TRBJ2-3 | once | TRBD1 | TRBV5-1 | CASSAPGQGADTQYF | TGCGCCAGCAGCGCTCCGGGACAGGGGGCAGATACGCAGTATTTT
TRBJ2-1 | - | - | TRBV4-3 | CASSQEAGYYNEQFF | TGCGCCAGCAGCCAAGAAGCAGGGTACTACAATGAGCAGTTCTTC
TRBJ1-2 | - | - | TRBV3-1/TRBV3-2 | CASSQTWGQAVYTF | TGTGCCAGCAGTCAAACTTGGGGGCAGGCCGTCTACACCTTC
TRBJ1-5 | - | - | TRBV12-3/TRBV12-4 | CASRQGYLQPQHF | TGTGCCAGCAGACAGGGTTATCTTCAGCCCCAGCATTTT
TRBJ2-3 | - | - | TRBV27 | CASSPGTYTDTQYF | TGTGCCAGCAGTCCAGGGACTTACACAGATACGCAGTATTTT
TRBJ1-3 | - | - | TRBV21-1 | CASSKPTGGSGNTIYF | TGTGCCAGCAGCAAACCGACAGGGGGCTCTGGAAACACCATATATTTT
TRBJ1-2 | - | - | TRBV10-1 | CASSDSRGTYGYTF | TGCGCCAGCAGTGATTCCAGGGGTACATATGGCTACACCTTC
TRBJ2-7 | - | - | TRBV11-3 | CASSYRGGSYEQYF | TGTGCCAGCAGCTACAGGGGGGGCTCCTACGAGCAGTACTTC
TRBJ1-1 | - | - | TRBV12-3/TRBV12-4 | CASSPSPGTEAFF | TGTGCCAGCAGTCCAAGTCCCGGGACTGAAGCTTTCTTT